The T cell receptor beta chain described here comes from a study of T cells in Graves' hyperthyroidism and ophthalmopathy. Amplification of TCR beta CDR3 regions used RNA as the template. HTBI primers drove first-round RT-PCR of the TCR CDR3. A single record per CDR3 protein comes from TCRdb applying MiXCR to the multiplex PCR reads. The data show some 300,000 distinct CDR3 sequences, with about an eighth seen just once and roughly 7.9% held by the top ten. CDR1 and CDR2 from the germline V gene are GTSNPN and SVGIG (reference sequence). The length of the CDR3 is 9 residues. Material: blood. The origin of this receptor is a woman aged 40-49 years with Graves' hyperthyroidism. This chain joins TRBV30 and TRBJ1-2, with D uncertain. CDR3 sequence: CASGYGYTF. Written as DNA, the CDR3 is TGTGCATCCGGGTATGGCTACACCTTC. Variable domain in full (rest from reference TRBV30 and TRBJ1-2): SQTIHQWPATLVQPVGSPLSLECTVEGTSNPNLYWYRQAAGRGLQLLFYSVGIGQISSEVPQNLSASRPQDRQFILSSKKLLLSDSGFYLCASGYGYTFGSGTRLTVV.